The present TCR beta chain was sequenced within a study of technical replicates of blood from a handful of donors (dated by TCRdb to about 2017). CDR1 and CDR2 (MNHEY, SMNVEV) derive from the germline V gene (reference sequence). Trimming removed 0 bases from V and 0 bases from J, leaving 6 bases between the germline ends. From its cysteine to its phenylalanine, the CDR3 spans 14 amino acids. Left in the record is the CDR3 DNA by itself, 42 bases read in frame from the first base. Of note for this clone: The clone's antigen remains unknown. Per-base quality was not reported, and no clone a single base away is much larger than it.

The library was built by means of the immunoSEQ multiplex PCR assay. TCRdb took over this immuneACCESS table, retaining in-frame rearrangements with V and J assigned. Such tables are incomplete; in checked studies, under half of the missing clones stem from an unresolved V gene, and the remainder is unexplained. The sample has about 97,000 clones on record, under 96% of them singletons. 0.2% to 0.25% of the sample is held by the ten biggest clonotypes. Sequences were obtained from T cells isolated from PBMCs. The chain joins TRBV27 to TRBJ2-7; a confident D gene designation cannot be given. This clonotype was sampled from a human donor in good health. In nucleotides, the sequence is TGTGCCAGCAGTTTATCCACAGCCTCCTACGAGCAGTACTTC. It is translated as CASSLSTASYEQYF.